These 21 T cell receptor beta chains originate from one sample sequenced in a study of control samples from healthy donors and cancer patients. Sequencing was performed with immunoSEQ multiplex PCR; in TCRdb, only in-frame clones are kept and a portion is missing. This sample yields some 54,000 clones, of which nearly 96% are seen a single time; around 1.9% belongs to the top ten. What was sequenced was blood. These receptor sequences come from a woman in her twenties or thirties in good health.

The CDR3 reads CATSDFSGYTEAFF. In DNA form, the CDR3 reads TGTGCCACCAGTGATTTTTCTGGGTATACTGAAGCTTTCTTT. The chain joins TRBV24-1 to TRBJ1-1; no reliable D call. Germline values: CDR1 KGHDR, CDR2 SFDVKD. Trimming removed 1 base from V and 5 bases from J, with 10 bases in between. The length of the CDR3 is 14 residues.

CDR3 protein: CASSLGAGAEQFF. CDR3 sequence (DNA): TGTGCCAGCAGCTTAGGAGCCGGGGCTGAGCAGTTCTTC. The V call is TRBV7-2, the J call TRBJ2-1, with D tentatively TRBD1 or TRBD2 (5 bases each). The CDR3 runs to 13 residues. CDR1 is SGHTA and CDR2 is FQGNSA in the germline V gene. Trimming left V 1 base short and J 9 bases short, with 10 bases between.

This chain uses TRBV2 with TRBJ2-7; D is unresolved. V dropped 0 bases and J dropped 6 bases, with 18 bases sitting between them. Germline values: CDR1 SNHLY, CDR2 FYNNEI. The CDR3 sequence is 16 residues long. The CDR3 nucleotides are TGTGCCAGCAGTGAAGCTAAGCGCTCTGATTCGGGCGAGCAGTACTTC. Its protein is CASSEAKRSDSGEQYF.

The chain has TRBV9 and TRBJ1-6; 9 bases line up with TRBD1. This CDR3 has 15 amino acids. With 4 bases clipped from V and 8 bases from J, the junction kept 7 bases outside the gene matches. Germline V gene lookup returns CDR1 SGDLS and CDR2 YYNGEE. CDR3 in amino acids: CASSSPGQGYSPLHF. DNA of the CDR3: TGTGCCAGCAGCAGCCCGGGACAGGGCTATTCACCCCTCCACTTT.

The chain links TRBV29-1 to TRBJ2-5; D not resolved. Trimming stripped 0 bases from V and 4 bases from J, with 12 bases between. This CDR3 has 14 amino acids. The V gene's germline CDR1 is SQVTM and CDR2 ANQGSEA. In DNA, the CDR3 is TGCAGCGTTGAAGAAAACCAGGCCAGAGAGACCCAGTACTTC. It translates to CSVEENQARETQYF.

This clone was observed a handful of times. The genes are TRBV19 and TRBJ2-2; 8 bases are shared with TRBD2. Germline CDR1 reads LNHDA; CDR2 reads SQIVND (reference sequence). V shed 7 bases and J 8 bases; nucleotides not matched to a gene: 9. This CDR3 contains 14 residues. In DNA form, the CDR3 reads TGTGCCAGTAACCCCCGGGAGGGCCTGGGGGAGCTGTTTTTT. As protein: CASNPREGLGELFF.

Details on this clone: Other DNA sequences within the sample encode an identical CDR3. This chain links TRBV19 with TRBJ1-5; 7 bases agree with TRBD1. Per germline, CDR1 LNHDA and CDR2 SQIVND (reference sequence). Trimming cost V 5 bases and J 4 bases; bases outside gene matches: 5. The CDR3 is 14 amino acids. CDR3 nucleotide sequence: TGTGCCAGTAGTCCACGACAGGGTAATCAGCCCCAGCATTTT. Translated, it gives CASSPRQGNQPQHF.

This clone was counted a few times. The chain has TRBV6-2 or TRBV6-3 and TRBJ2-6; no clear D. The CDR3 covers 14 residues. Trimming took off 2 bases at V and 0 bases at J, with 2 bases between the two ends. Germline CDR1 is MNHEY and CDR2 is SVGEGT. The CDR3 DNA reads TGTGCCAGCAGTTACAGCTCTGGGGCCAACGTCCTGACTTTC. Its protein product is CASSYSSGANVLTF.

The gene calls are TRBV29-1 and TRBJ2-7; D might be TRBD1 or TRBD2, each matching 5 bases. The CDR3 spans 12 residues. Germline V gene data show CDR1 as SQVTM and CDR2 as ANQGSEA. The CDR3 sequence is CSGITGPYEQYF. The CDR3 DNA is TGCAGTGGTATCACGGGGCCCTACGAGCAGTACTTC.

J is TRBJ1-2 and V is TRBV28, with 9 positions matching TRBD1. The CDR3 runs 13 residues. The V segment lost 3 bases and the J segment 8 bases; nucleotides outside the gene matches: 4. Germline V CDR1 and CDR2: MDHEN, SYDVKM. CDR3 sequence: CASSLDRGWGYTF. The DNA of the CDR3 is TGTGCCAGCAGTTTGGACAGGGGTTGGGGCTACACCTTC.

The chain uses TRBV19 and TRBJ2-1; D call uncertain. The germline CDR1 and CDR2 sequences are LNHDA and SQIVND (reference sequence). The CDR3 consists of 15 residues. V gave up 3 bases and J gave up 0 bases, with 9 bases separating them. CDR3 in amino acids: CASSISRHSYNEQFF. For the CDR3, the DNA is TGTGCCAGTAGTATTTCAAGACACTCCTACAATGAGCAGTTCTTC.

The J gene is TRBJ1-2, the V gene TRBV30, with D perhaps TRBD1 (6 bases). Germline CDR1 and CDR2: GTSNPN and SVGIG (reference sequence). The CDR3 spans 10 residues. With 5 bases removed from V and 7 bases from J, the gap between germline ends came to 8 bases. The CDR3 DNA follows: TGTGCCTGGGAGGGGGGTGGCTACACCTTC. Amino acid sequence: CAWEGGGYTF.

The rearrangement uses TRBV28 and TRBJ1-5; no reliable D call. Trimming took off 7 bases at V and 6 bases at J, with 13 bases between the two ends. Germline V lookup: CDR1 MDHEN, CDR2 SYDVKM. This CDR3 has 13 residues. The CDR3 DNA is TGTGCCAGCAATCACGGGTGGGGTCAGCCCCAGCATTTT. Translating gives CASNHGWGQPQHF.

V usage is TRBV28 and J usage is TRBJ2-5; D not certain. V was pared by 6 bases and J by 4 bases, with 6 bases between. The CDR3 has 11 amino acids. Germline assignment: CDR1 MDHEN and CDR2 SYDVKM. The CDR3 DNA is TGTGCCAGCAGGGAAAGAGAGACCCAGTACTTC. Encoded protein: CASRERETQYF.

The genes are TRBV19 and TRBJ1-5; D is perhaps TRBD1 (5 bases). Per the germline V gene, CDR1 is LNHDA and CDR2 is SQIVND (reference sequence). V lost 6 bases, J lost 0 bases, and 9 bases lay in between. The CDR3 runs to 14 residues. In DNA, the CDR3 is TGTGCCAGTAGAAACAGGTTTAGCAATCAGCCCCAGCATTTT. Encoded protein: CASRNRFSNQPQHF.

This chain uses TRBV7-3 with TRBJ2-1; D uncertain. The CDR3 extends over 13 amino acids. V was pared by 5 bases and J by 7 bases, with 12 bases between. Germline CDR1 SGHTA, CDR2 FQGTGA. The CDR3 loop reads CASSPPHRNEQFF. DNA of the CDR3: TGTGCCAGCAGCCCACCACATCGGAATGAGCAGTTCTTC.

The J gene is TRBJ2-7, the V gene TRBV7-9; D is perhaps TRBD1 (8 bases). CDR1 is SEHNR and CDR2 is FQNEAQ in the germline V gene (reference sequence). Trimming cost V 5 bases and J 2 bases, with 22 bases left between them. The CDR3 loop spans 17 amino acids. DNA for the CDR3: TGTGCCAGCAGCCTCCCCCGGGGGGACAGGAAAACCTACGAGCAGTACTTC. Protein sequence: CASSLPRGDRKTYEQYF.

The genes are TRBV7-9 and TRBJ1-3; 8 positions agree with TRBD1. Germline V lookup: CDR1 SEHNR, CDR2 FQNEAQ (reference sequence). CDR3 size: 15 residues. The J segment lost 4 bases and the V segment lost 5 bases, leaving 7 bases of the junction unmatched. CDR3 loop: CASSPWTGQGNTIYF. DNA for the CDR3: TGTGCCAGCAGCCCCTGGACAGGGCAGGGAAACACCATATATTTT.

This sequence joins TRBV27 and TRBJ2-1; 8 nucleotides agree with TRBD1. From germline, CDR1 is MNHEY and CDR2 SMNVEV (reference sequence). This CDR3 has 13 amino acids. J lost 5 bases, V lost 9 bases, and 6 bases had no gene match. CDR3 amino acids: CASRAGGNNEQFF. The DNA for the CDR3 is TGTGCCAGTAGGGCAGGGGGCAACAATGAGCAGTTCTTC.

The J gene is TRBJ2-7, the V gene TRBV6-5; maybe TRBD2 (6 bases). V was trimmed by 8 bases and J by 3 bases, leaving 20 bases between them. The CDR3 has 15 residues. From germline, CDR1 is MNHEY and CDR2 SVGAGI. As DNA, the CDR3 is TGTGCCAGCCAGAGAGGAGGAGGGCCGGGCTACGAGCAGTACTTC. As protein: CASQRGGGPGYEQYF.

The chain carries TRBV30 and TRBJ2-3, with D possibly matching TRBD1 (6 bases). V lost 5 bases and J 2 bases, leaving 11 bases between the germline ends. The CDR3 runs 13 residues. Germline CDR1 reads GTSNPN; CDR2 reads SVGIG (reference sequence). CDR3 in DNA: TGTGCCTGGGGCCAGGGGAACACAGATACGCAGTATTTT. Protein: CAWGQGNTDTQYF.